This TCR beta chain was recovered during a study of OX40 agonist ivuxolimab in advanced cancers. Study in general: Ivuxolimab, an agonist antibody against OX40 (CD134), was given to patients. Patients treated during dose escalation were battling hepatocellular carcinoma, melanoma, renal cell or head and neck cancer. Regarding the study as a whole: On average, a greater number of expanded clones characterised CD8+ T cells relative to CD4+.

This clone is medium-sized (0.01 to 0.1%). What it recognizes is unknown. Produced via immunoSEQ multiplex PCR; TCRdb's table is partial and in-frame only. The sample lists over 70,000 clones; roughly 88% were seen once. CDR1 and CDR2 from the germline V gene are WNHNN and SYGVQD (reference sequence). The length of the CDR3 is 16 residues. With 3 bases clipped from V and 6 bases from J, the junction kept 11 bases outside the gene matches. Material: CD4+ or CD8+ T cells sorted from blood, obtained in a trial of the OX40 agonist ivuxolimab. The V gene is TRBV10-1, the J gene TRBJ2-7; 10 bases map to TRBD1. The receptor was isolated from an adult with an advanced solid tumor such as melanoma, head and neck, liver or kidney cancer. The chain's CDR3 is CASSENSGTGDGEQYF. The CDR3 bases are TGCGCCAGCAGTGAAAACTCCGGGACAGGGGACGGCGAGCAGTACTTC.